Below, 20 T cell receptor beta chains from the same sample are listed, as sequenced in a study of early stage breast cancer tumors. TCRdb keeps only in-frame clones here, not all; method: immunoSEQ multiplex PCR. The table lists 51,000 or so clones, 75% to 85% of them singletons. What was sequenced was blood. The receptors were sampled from a person in their fifties with breast cancer.

The chain is built from TRBV7-2 and TRBJ2-5; D call uncertain. Germline-derived CDR1 and CDR2 are SGHTA and FQGNSA. V dropped 1 base and J dropped 5 bases, with 11 bases sitting between them. The CDR3 has 14 residues. CDR3 sequence reads: CASSLGYPVETQYF. CDR3 bases: TGTGCCAGCAGCTTAGGGTATCCAGTCGAGACCCAGTACTTC.

The chain uses TRBV19 and TRBJ1-2; 7 nucleotides align to TRBD1. The CDR3 is made up of 14 amino acids. Trimming cost V 3 bases and J 8 bases; bases outside gene matches: 9. Germline CDR1 LNHDA, CDR2 SQIVND (reference sequence). The CDR3 DNA is TGTGCCAGTAGTATTAGCAGGGGGGAAACCGGCTACACCTTC. Translation gives CASSISRGETGYTF.

This chain uses TRBV5-3 with TRBJ2-1; 8 nucleotides align to TRBD2. TRBV5-3 is reported as an ORF; its role is uncertain. This CDR3 comprises 17 residues. Trimming took 3 bases from V and 5 from J; bases not matched to a gene: 13. CDR3 bases: TGTGCCAGAAGCTGGGGGAGAGCGATAGCGGGGAACAATGAGCAGTTCTTC. It encodes CARSWGRAIAGNNEQFF.

A note on this clone: One end of the junction varies from germline; a read error may be responsible. The chain carries TRBV4-1 and TRBJ2-5; 8 bases align to TRBD1. Germline CDR1 reads MGHRA; CDR2 reads YSYEKL. This CDR3 is built from 14 residues. CDR3 in DNA: TGCGCCAGCAGTCAAGCAGGGGGCGCGGAGACCCAGTACTTC. This encodes CASSQAGGAETQYF.

The chain recombines TRBV10-1 with TRBJ2-2; D is unclear. Germline CDR1 WNHNN, CDR2 SYGVQD (reference sequence). This CDR3 has 12 residues. Trimming took 5 bases from V and 7 from J, leaving 8 bases between them. DNA for the CDR3: TGCGCCAGCAGTACGAATTACGGGGAGCTGTTTTTT. Translated: CASSTNYGELFF.

The chain has TRBV29-1 and TRBJ2-1; D tentatively fits TRBD1 or TRBD2 (5 bases each). The germline V and J ends were trimmed by 4 bases and 9 bases, with 13 bases remaining between them. Germline V gene sequence: CDR1 SQVTM, CDR2 ANQGSEA. The CDR3 is 12 amino acids. CDR3 region: CSVARGQVEQFF. The CDR3 DNA follows: TGCAGCGTTGCCCGGGGCCAAGTTGAGCAGTTCTTC.

The chain employs TRBV5-1 and TRBJ2-5; D is possibly TRBD1 or TRBD2 (6 bases each). The DNA matches TRBJ2-7 better at its end, which makes the J call doubtful. CDR3 size: 14 residues. Germline-derived CDR1 and CDR2 are SGHRS and YFSETQ. CDR3 region: CASSLNREDYEQYF. The CDR3 bases are TGCGCCAGCAGCTTGAACAGGGAGGACTACGAGCAGTACTTC.

The gene calls are TRBV7-8 and TRBJ2-1; D is ambiguous. Germline V gene data show CDR1 as SGHVS and CDR2 as FQNEAQ. V shed 7 bases and J shed 1 base, with 17 bases lying between them. The CDR3 has 16 residues. CDR3 DNA: TGTGCCAGCAACCAAAGAGTCGGACGGTCCTACAATGAGCAGTTCTTC. Its protein is CASNQRVGRSYNEQFF.

The chain uses TRBV7-8 and TRBJ2-5; D remains unclear. V was pared by 0 bases and J by 5 bases, with 4 bases between. Germline V lookup: CDR1 SGHVS, CDR2 FQNEAQ. The CDR3 length is 12 residues. The CDR3 region has the DNA TGTGCCAGCAGCTTAGCAGGGGAGACCCAGTACTTC. Translation gives CASSLAGETQYF.

V usage is TRBV30 and J usage is TRBJ1-2; tentative D call: TRBD1 (5 bases). Trimming removed 3 bases from V and 4 bases from J, with 15 bases in between. Germline V gives CDR1 GTSNPN, CDR2 SVGIG (reference sequence). This CDR3 comprises 14 residues. The CDR3 coding sequence is TGTGCCTGGAGGGTAACGGGGCTGCGCTATGGCTACACCTTC. It translates to CAWRVTGLRYGYTF.

The chain couples TRBV28 to TRBJ2-7; TRBD2 matches 8 bases. V was clipped by 5 bases and J by 0 bases; unmatched bases: 12. The CDR3 spans 17 residues. The germline CDR1 and CDR2 sequences are MDHEN and SYDVKM. Here the CDR3 reads CASSTFGGADLSYEQYF. CDR3 bases: TGTGCCAGCAGTACCTTCGGGGGGGCCGATCTCTCCTACGAGCAGTACTTC.

V usage is TRBV10-1 and J usage is TRBJ2-7, with D possibly matching TRBD1 (6 bases). V gave up 5 bases and J gave up 3 bases, with 17 bases separating them. The germline CDR1 and CDR2 sequences are WNHNN and SYGVQD (reference sequence). The CDR3 runs 15 residues. CDR3 loop: CASSPGHGGNYEQYF. CDR3 DNA sequence: TGCGCCAGCAGTCCGGGACACGGAGGAAACTACGAGCAGTACTTC.

This clone was counted only a few times. V gene TRBV9 combines with J gene TRBJ1-2; 7 bases line up with TRBD1. This CDR3 region has 12 residues. Germline values: CDR1 SGDLS, CDR2 YYNGEE. The ends lost 4 bases at V and 8 bases at J; junction bases unmatched: 5. This chain's CDR3 is CASSRGGGGYTF. For the CDR3, the DNA is TGTGCCAGCAGCAGAGGGGGCGGAGGCTACACCTTC. The variable domain in full, completed from reference TRBV9 and TRBJ1-2, reads DSGVTQTPKHLITATGQRVTLRCSPRSGDLSVYWYQQSLDQGLQFLIQYYNGEERAKGNILERFSAQQFPDLHSELNLSSLELGDSALYFCASSRGGGGYTFGSGTRLTVV.

This sequence joins TRBV9 and TRBJ1-2; D gene unclear. Germline CDR1 SGDLS, CDR2 YYNGEE. V gave up 5 bases and J gave up 10 bases, with 27 bases separating them. The CDR3 extends over 16 amino acids. The DNA for the CDR3 is TGTGCCAGCAGGGACGGGTCCTTCTCTGGGCCCGGTCCCTACACCTTC. It encodes CASRDGSFSGPGPYTF.

This clone was detected only once. The gene calls are TRBV7-8 and TRBJ1-5, with 7 bases fitting TRBD1. This CDR3 is 14 amino acids long. Unmatched junction bases numbered 6, after V lost 5 bases and J lost 5 bases. Per germline, CDR1 SGHVS and CDR2 FQNEAQ. CDR3 residues: CASSPRGSDQPQHF. The DNA of the CDR3 is TGTGCCAGCAGCCCCAGGGGGAGCGATCAGCCCCAGCATTTT.

The chain recombines TRBV15 with TRBJ2-5; 10 nucleotides match TRBD2. The trim removed 5 bases at V and 2 bases at J, leaving 5 bases unmatched. The CDR3 sequence is 15 residues long. From germline, CDR1 is LNHNV and CDR2 YYDKDF (reference sequence). The CDR3 coding sequence is TGTGCCACCAGCTTAGAGACTAGCGGGCAAGAGACCCAGTACTTC. This codes for CATSLETSGQETQYF.

The chain carries TRBV6-6 and TRBJ2-7, with 9 bases that match TRBD1. CDR3 length equals 14 residues. Per the germline V gene, CDR1 is MNHNY and CDR2 is SVGAGI (reference sequence). The ends lost 4 bases at V and 2 bases at J; junction bases unmatched: 3. The CDR3, as DNA: TGTGCCAGCAGTTTTGGGACAGGGACCTACGAGCAGTACTTC. Translating gives CASSFGTGTYEQYF.

Notes on this clone: Other DNA sequences in the sample encode the same CDR3. This rearrangement joins TRBV10-1 to TRBJ1-2, with no clear D. CDR1 and CDR2 from the germline V gene are WNHNN and SYGVQD (reference sequence). Between the trimmed V and J ends, which lost 2 bases and 2 bases, there was a span of 6 bases. The CDR3 covers 13 residues. The CDR3 coding sequence is TGCGCCAGCAGTGAGAGGCGGAACTATGGCTACACCTTC. Residues: CASSERRNYGYTF.

The chain combines TRBV11-2 with TRBJ1-1; TRBD1 agrees at 8 bases. The CDR3 contains 15 residues. The germline CDR1 and CDR2 sequences are SGHAT and FQNNGV. Losses at the gene ends were 4 bases for V and 4 bases for J; bases not matched to a gene: 8. CDR3 amino acids: CASSSLTGGTTEAFF. The CDR3 nucleotides are TGTGCCAGCAGCTCCCTTACAGGGGGGACCACTGAAGCTTTCTTT.

The chain employs TRBV7-6 and TRBJ1-4, with D possibly TRBD1 on 6 matching bases. The V end was cut by 5 bases, the J end by 7 bases, with 11 bases between. Germline V gene lookup returns CDR1 SGHVS and CDR2 FNYEAQ. The CDR3 has 13 residues. The CDR3 DNA reads as TGTGCCAGCAGCCCCTCCAGGGGTGAAAAACTGTTTTTT. The encoded protein is CASSPSRGEKLFF.